This T cell receptor beta chain was identified during a study of shared clonotypes between healthy human individuals. Method: immunoSEQ multiplex PCR; TCRdb's copy keeps in-frame clones and lacks some. The table includes fewer than 1.8 million clones, about 98.5% detected once. The CDR3 totals 15 residues. Germline CDR1 and CDR2: SGDLS and YYNGEE. The germline V and J ends were trimmed by 2 bases and 4 bases, with 12 bases remaining between them. About this clone itself: At the DNA level, this CDR3 is encoded by other sequences in the same sample as well.

The gene calls are TRBV9 and TRBJ2-2; possible D gene TRBD1, 5 bases. The clonotype was recovered from a young man in good health. Sequenced sample: naive CD4+ T cells sorted from blood. The subset here: CD45RA+ positively selected. The CDR3: CASSVGAGPTGELFF. The CDR3 DNA reads as TGTGCCAGCAGCGTTGGGGCAGGGCCCACCGGGGAGCTGTTTTTT.